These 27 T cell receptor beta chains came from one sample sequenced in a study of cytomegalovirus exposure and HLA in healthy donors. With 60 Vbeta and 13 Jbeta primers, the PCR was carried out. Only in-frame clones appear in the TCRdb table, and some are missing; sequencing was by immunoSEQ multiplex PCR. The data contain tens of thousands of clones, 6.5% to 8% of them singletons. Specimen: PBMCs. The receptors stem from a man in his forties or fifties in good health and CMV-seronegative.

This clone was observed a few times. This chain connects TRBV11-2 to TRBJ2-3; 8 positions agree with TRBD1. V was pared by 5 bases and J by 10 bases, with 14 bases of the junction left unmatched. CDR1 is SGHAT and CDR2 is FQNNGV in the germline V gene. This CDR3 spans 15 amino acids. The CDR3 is CASSTNRGAGSAQYF. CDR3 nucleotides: TGTGCCAGCAGCACAAACAGGGGGGCCGGGTCGGCGCAGTATTTT.

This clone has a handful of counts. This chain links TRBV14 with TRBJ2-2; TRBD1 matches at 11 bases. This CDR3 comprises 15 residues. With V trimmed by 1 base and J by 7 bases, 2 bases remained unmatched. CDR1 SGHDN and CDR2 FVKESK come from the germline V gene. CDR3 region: CASSQGTGGSGELFF. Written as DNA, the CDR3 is TGTGCCAGCAGCCAAGGGACAGGGGGCAGCGGGGAGCTGTTTTTT.

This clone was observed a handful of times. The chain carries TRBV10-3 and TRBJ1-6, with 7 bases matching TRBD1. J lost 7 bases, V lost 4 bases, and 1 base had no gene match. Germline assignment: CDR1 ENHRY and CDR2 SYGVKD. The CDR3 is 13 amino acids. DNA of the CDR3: TGTGCCATCAGTGCGGGACAGAATTCACCCCTCCACTTT. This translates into CAISAGQNSPLHF.

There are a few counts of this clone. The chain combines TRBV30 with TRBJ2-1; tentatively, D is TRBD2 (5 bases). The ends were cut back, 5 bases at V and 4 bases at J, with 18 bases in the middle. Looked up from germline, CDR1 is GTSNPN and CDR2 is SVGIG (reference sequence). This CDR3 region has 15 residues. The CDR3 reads CAWQLLRGPYNEQFF. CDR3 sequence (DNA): TGTGCCTGGCAACTTTTGAGAGGGCCTTACAATGAGCAGTTCTTC.

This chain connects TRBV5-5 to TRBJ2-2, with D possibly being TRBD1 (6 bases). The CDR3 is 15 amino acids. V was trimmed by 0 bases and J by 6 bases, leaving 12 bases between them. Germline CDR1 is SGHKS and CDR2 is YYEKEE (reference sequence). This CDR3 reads CASSLGVAGAGELFF. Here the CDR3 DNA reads TGTGCCAGCAGCTTGGGGGTAGCAGGGGCCGGGGAGCTGTTTTTT.

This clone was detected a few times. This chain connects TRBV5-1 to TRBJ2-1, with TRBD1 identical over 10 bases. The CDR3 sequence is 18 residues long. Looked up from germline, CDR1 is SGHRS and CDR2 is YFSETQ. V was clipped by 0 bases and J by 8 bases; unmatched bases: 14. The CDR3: CASSLAKRTGGLIDEQFF. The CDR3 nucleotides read TGCGCCAGCAGCTTGGCGAAGCGGACAGGGGGTCTTATAGATGAGCAGTTCTTC.

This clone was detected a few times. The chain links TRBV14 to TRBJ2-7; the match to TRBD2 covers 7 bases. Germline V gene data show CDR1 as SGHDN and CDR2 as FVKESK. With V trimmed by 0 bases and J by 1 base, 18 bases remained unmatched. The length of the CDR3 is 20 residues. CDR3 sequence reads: CASSQDWWSGGSKSSYEQYF. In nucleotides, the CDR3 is TGTGCCAGCAGCCAAGATTGGTGGTCGGGGGGATCCAAATCATCCTACGAGCAGTACTTC.

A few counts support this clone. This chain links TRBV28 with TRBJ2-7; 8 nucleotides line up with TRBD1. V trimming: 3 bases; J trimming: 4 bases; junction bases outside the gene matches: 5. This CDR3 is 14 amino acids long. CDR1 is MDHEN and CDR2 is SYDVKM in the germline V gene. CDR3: CASSLTGAEYEQYF. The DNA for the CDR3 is TGTGCCAGCAGTTTGACAGGGGCCGAATACGAGCAGTACTTC.

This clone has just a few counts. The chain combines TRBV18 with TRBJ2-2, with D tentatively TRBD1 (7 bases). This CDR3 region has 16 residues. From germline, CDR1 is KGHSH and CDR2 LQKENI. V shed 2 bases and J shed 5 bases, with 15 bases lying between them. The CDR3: CASSPAGGGATGELFF. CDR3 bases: TGTGCCAGCTCACCAGCTGGAGGGGGCGCAACCGGGGAGCTGTTTTTT. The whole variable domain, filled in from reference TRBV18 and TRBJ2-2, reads NAGVMQNPRHLVRRRGQEARLRCSPMKGHSHVYWYRQLPEEGLKFMVYLQKENIIDESGMPKERFSAEFPKEGPSILRIQQVVRGDSAAYFCASSPAGGGATGELFFGEGSRLTVL.

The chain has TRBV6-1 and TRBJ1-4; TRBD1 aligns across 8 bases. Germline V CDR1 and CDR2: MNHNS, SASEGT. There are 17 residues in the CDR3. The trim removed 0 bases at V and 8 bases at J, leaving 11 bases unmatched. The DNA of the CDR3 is TGTGCCAGCAGTGAAGCGTCTTTCAACAGGGGGTTCGAAAAACTGTTTTTT. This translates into CASSEASFNRGFEKLFF.

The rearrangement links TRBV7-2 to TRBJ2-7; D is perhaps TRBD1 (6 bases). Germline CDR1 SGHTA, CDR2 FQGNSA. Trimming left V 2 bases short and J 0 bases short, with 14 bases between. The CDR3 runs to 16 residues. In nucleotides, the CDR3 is TGTGCCAGCAGCTTATCCGGAACAGGGAACTCCTACGAGCAGTACTTC. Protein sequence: CASSLSGTGNSYEQYF.

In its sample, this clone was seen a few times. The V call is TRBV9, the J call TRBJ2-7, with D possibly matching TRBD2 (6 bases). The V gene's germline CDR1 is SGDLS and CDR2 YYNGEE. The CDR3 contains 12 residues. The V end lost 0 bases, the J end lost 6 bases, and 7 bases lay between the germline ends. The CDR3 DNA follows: TGTGCCAGCAGCGTAGTGGGGGGCGAGCAGTACTTC. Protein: CASSVVGGEQYF.

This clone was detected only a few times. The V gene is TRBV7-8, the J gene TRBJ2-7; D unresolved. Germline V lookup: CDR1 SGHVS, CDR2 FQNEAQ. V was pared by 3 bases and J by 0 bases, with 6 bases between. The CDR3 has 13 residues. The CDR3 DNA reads TGTGCCAGCAGCTTTTCTTCCTCCTACGAGCAGTACTTC. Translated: CASSFSSSYEQYF.

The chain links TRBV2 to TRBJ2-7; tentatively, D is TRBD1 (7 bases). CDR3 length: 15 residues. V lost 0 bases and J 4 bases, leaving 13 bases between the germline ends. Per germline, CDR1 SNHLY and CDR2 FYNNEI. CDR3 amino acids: CASSEASGGRYEQYF. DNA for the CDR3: TGTGCCAGCAGTGAAGCGTCAGGGGGGAGGTACGAGCAGTACTTC.

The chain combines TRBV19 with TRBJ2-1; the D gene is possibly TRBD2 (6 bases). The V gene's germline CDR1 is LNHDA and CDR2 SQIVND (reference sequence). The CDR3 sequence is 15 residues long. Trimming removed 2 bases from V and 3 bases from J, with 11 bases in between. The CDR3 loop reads CASSIRGSGYNEQFF. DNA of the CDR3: TGTGCCAGTAGTATACGGGGGAGCGGCTACAATGAGCAGTTCTTC. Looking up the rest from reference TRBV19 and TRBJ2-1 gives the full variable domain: DGGITQSPKYLFRKEGQNVTLSCEQNLNHDAMYWYRQDPGQGLRLIYYSQIVNDFQKGDIAEGYSVSREKKESFPLTVTSAQKNPTAFYLCASSIRGSGYNEQFFGPGTRLTVL.

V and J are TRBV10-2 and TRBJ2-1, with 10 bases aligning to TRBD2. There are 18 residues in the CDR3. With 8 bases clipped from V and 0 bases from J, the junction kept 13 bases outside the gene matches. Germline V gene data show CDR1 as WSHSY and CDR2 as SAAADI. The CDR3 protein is CASVGVLAGRSSYNEQFF. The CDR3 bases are TGCGCCAGCGTTGGTGTACTAGCGGGGAGGAGCTCCTACAATGAGCAGTTCTTC.

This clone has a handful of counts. Here the CDR3 DNA reads TGTGCCAGCTCATCCACCCTGGACAACCCTTATGGCTACACCTTC. Residues: CASSSTLDNPYGYTF. The chain employs TRBV18 and TRBJ1-2; D may be TRBD1 (5 bases). There are 15 residues in the CDR3. Germline V lookup: CDR1 KGHSH, CDR2 LQKENI. Trimming cost V 5 bases and J 5 bases, with 18 bases left between them.

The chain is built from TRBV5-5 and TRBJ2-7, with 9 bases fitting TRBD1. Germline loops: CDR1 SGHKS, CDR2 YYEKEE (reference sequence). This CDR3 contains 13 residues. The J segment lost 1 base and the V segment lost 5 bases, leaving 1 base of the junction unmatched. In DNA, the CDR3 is TGTGCCAGCAGTGGACAGGGGTCCTACGAGCAGTACTTC. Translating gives CASSGQGSYEQYF.

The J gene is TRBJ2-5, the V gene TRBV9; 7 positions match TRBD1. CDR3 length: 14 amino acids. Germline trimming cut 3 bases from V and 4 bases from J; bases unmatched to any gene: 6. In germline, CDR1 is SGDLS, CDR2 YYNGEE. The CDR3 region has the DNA TGTGCCAGCAGCGGACAGGGTATTGGAGAGACCCAGTACTTC. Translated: CASSGQGIGETQYF.

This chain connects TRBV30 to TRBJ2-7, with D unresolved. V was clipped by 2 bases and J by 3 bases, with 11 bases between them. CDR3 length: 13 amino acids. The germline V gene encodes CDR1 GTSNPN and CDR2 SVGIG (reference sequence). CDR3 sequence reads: CAWSLTRLYEQYF. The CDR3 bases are TGTGCCTGGAGTCTGACTCGTCTCTACGAGCAGTACTTC.

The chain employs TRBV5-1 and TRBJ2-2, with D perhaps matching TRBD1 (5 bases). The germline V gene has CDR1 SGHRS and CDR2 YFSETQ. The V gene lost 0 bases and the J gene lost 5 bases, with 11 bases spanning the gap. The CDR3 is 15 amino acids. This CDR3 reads CASSLANAGTGELFF. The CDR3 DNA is TGCGCCAGCAGCTTGGCCAACGCAGGGACCGGGGAGCTGTTTTTT.

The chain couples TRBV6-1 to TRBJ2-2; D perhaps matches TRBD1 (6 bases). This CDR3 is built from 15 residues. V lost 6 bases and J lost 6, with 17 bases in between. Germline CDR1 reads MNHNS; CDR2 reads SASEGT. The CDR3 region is CASSRTGPWAGELFF. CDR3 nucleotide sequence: TGTGCCAGCAGCCGTACAGGGCCCTGGGCCGGGGAGCTGTTTTTT.

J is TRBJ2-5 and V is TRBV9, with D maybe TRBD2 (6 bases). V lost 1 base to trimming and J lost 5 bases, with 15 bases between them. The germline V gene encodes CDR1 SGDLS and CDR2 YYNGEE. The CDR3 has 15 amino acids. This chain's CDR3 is CASSVTGDAVETQYF. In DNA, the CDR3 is TGTGCCAGCAGCGTAACGGGGGATGCGGTGGAGACCCAGTACTTC.

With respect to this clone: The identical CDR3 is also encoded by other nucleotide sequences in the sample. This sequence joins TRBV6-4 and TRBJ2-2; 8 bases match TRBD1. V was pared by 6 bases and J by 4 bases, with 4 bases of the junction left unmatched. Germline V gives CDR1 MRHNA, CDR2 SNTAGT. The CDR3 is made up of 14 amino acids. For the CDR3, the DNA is TGTGCCAGCAGAGGACAGGGCCCCACCGGGGAGCTGTTTTTT. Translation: CASRGQGPTGELFF.

The CDR3 region has the DNA TGTGCCATCAGTGGGGACAGAGTTACTGAAGCTTTCTTT. It translates to CAISGDRVTEAFF. The chain recombines TRBV10-3 with TRBJ1-1; 7 bases are shared with TRBD1. The CDR3 consists of 13 residues. V lost 4 bases, J lost 5 bases, and 4 bases stayed unmatched. Germline CDR1 reads ENHRY; CDR2 reads SYGVKD.

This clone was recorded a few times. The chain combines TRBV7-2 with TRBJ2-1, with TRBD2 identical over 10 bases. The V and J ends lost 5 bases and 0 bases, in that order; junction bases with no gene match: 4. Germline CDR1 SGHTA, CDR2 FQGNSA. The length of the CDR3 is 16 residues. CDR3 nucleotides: TGTGCCAGCAGCCGGACTAGCGGCGGCTCCTACAATGAGCAGTTCTTC. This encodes CASSRTSGGSYNEQFF.

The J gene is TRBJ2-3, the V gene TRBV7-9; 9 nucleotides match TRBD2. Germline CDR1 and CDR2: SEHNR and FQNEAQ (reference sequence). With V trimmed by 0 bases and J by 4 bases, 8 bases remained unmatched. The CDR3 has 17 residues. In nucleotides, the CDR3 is TGTGCCAGCAGCTTAGCTTCAAGCGGGAGGATTCCAGATACGCAGTATTTT. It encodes CASSLASSGRIPDTQYF. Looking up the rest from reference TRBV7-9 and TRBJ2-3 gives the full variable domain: DTGVSQNPRHKITKRGQNVTFRCDPISEHNRLYWYRQTLGQGPEFLTYFQNEAQLEKSRLLSDRFSAERPKGSFSTLEIQRTEQGDSAMYLCASSLASSGRIPDTQYFGPGTRLTVL.